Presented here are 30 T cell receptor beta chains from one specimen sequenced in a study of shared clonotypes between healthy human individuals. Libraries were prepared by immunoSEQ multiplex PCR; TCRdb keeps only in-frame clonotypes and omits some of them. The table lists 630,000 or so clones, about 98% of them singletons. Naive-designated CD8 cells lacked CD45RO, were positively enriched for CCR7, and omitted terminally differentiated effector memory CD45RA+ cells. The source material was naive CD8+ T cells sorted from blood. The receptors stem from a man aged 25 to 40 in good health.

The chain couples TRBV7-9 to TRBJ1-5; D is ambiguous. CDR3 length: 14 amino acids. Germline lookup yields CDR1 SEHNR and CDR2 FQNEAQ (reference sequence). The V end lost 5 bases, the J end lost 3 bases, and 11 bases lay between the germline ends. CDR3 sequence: CASSPSTNNQPQHF. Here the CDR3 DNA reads TGTGCCAGCAGCCCCTCCACTAACAATCAGCCCCAGCATTTT. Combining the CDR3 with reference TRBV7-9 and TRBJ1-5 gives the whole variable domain DTGVSQNPRHKITKRGQNVTFRCDPISEHNRLYWYRQTLGQGPEFLTYFQNEAQLEKSRLLSDRFSAERPKGSFSTLEIQRTEQGDSAMYLCASSPSTNNQPQHFGDGTRLSIL.

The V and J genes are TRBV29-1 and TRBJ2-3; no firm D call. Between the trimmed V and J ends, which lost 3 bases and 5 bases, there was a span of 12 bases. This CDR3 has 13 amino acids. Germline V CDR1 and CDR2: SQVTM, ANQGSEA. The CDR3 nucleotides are TGCAGCGTTGAGTTTTCGTGGCGAGATACGCAGTATTTT. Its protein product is CSVEFSWRDTQYF.

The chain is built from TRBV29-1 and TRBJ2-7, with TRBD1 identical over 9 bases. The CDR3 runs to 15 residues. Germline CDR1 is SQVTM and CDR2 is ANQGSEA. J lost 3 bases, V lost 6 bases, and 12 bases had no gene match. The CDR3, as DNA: TGCAGCGTCAGAGGGACAGGGCCAACAAGCTACGAGCAGTACTTC. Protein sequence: CSVRGTGPTSYEQYF.

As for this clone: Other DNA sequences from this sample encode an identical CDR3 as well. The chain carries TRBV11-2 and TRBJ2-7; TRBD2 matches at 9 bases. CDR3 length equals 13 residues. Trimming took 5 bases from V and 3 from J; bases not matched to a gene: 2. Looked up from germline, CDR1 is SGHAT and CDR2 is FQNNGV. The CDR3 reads CASSLSGSYEQYF. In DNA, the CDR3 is TGTGCCAGCAGCCTTAGCGGGAGCTACGAGCAGTACTTC.

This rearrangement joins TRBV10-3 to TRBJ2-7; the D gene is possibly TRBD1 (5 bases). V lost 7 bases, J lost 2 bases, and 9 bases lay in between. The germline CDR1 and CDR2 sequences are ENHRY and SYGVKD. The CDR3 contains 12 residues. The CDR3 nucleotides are TGTGCCATCATGACAGCGACCTACGAGCAGTACTTC. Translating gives CAIMTATYEQYF.

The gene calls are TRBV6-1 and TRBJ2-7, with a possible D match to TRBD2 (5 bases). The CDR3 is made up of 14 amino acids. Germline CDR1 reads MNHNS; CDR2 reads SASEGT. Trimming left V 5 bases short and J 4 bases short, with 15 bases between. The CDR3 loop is CASSTSGGAYEQYF. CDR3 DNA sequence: TGTGCCAGCAGTACAAGCGGTGGAGCTTACGAGCAGTACTTC.

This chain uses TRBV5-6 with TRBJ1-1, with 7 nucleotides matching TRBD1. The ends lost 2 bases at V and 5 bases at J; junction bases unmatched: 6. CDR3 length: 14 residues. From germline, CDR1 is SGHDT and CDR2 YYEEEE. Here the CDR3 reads CASSFPTGVTEAFF. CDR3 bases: TGTGCCAGCAGCTTTCCCACAGGGGTGACTGAAGCTTTCTTT.

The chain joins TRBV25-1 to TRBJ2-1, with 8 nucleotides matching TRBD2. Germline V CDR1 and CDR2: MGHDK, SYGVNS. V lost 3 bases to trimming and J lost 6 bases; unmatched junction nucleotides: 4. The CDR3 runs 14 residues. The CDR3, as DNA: TGTGCCAGCAGTGACCCGGGAGGGGGCAATGAGCAGTTCTTC. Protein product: CASSDPGGGNEQFF.

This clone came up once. The DNA of the CDR3 is TGCGCCAGCACCCCTTACCCCGGGGCAACCCCAGATGAGCAGTACTTC. Its translation is CASTPYPGATPDEQYF. This chain connects TRBV5-1 to TRBJ2-7; D may match TRBD1 or TRBD2 (5 bases each). The CDR3 loop spans 16 amino acids. Germline CDR1 SGHRS, CDR2 YFSETQ. The V end was cut by 6 bases, the J end by 7 bases, with 26 bases between.

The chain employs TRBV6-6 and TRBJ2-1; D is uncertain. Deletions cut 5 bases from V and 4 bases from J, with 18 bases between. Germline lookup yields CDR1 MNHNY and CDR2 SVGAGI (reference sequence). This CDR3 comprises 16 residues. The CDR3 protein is CASSAYSGPFYNEQFF. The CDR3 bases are TGTGCCAGCAGTGCTTACTCGGGCCCCTTTTACAATGAGCAGTTCTTC.

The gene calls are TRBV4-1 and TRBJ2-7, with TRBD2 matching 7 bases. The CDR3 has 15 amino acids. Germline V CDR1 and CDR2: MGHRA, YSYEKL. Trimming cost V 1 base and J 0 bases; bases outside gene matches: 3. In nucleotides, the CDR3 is TGCGCCAGCAGCCAAGCTGCTAGCGGCTCCTACGAGCAGTACTTC. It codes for CASSQAASGSYEQYF.

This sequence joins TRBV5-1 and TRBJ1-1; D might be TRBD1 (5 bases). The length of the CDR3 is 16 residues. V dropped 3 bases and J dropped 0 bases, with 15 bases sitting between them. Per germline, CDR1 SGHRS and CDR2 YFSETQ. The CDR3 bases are TGCGCCAGCAGCTCGGGGGAGGGAGACATGAACACTGAAGCTTTCTTT. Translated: CASSSGEGDMNTEAFF.

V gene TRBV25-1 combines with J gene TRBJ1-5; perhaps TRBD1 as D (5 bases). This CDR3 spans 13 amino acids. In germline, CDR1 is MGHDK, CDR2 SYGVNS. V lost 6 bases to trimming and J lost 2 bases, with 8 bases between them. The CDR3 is CASSRVGNQPQHF. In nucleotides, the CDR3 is TGTGCCAGCAGCAGGGTAGGCAATCAGCCCCAGCATTTT.

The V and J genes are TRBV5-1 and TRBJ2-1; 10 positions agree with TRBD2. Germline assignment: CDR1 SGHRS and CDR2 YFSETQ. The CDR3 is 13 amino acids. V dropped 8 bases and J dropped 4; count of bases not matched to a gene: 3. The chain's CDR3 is CASSSGGYNEQFF. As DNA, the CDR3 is TGCGCCAGTTCTAGCGGGGGATACAATGAGCAGTTCTTC.

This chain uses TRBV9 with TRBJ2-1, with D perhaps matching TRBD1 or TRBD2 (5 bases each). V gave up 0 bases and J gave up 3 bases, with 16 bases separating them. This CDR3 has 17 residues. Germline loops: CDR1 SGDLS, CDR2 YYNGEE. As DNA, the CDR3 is TGTGCCAGCAGCGTAGATCCCGGGACGGGTGACTACAATGAGCAGTTCTTC. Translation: CASSVDPGTGDYNEQFF.

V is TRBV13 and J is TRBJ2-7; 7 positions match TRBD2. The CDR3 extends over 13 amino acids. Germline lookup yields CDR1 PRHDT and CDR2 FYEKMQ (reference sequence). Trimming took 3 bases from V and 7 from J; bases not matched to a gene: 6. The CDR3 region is CASSFVREGEQYF. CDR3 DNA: TGTGCCAGCAGCTTTGTTAGGGAGGGAGAGCAGTACTTC.

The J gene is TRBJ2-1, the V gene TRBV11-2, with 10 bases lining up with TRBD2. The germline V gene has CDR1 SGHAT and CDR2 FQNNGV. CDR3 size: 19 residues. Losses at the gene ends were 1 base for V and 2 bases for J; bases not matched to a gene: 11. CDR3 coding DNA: TGTGCCAGCAGCTTAGTCTCTAGCGGGAGTCGTTTCACCTACAATGAGCAGTTCTTC. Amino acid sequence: CASSLVSSGSRFTYNEQFF.

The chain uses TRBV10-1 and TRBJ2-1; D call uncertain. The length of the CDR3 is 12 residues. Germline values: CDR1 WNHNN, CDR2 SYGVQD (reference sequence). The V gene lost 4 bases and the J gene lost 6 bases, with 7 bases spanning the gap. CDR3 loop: CASSGQANEQFF. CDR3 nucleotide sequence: TGCGCCAGCAGTGGGCAGGCCAATGAGCAGTTCTTC.

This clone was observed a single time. CDR3: CASSFRTGHNYGYTF. The CDR3, as DNA: TGTGCCAGCAGCTTTCGGACAGGGCATAACTATGGCTACACCTTC. The chain links TRBV7-9 to TRBJ1-2, with 8 bases fitting TRBD1. V was clipped by 3 bases and J by 1 base; unmatched bases: 4. CDR3 length: 15 residues. Germline CDR1 is SEHNR and CDR2 is FQNEAQ (reference sequence).

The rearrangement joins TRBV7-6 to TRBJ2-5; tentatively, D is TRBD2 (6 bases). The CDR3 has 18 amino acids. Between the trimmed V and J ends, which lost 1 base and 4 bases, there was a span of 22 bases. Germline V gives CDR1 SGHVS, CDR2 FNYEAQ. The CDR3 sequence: CASSLGDAGGFGRETQYF. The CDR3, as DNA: TGTGCCAGCAGCTTAGGAGATGCAGGAGGGTTTGGGAGAGAGACCCAGTACTTC.

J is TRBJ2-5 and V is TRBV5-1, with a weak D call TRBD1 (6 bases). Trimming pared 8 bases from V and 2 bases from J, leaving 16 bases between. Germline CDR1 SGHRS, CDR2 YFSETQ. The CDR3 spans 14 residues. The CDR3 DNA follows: TGCGCCAGTAACACTGGGCAGGGGCAAGAGACCCAGTACTTC. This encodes CASNTGQGQETQYF.

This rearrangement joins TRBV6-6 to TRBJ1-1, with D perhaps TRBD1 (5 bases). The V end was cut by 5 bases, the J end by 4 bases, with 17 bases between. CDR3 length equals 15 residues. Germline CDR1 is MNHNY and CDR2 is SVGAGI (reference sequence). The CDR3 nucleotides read TGTGCCAGCAGTCCCTACGGGGGGGGGAGCACTGAAGCTTTCTTT. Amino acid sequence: CASSPYGGGSTEAFF.

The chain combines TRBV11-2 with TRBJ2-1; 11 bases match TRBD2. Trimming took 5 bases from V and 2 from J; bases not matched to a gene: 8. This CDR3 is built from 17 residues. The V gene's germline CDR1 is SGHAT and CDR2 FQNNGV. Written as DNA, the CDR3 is TGTGCCAGCAGCCCCACCGGGACTAGCGGAACCTACAATGAGCAGTTCTTC. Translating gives CASSPTGTSGTYNEQFF.

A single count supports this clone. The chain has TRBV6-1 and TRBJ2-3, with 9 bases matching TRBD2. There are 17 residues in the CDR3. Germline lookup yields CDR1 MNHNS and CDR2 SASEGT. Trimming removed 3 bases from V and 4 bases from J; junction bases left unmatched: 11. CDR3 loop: CASSDRSGTSYPDTQYF. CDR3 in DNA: TGTGCCAGCAGTGATCGCTCCGGGACTAGCTATCCAGATACGCAGTATTTT.

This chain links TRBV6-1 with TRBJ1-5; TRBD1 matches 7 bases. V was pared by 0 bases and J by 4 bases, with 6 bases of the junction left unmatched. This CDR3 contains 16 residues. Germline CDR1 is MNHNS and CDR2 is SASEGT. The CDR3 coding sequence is TGTGCCAGCAGTGAAGCGATACAGGGGTATAATCAGCCCCAGCATTTT. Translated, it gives CASSEAIQGYNQPQHF.

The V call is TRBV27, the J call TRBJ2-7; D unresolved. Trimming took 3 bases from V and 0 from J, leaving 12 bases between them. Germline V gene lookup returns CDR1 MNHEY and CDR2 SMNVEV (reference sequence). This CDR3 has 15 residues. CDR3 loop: CASSFYTGPSYEQYF. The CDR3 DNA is TGTGCCAGCAGTTTTTATACGGGCCCCTCCTACGAGCAGTACTTC.

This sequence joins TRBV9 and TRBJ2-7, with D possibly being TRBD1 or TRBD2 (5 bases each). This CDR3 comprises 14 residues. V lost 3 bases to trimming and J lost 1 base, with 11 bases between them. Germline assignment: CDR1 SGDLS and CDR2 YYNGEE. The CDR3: CASSEEGFSYEQYF. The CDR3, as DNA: TGTGCCAGCAGCGAAGAGGGGTTTTCCTACGAGCAGTACTTC.

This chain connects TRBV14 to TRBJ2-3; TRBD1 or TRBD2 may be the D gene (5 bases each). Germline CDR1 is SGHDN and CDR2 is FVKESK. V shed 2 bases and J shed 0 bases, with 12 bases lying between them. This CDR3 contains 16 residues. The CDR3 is CASSQSGAGSTDTQYF. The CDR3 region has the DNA TGTGCCAGCAGCCAATCCGGGGCAGGGAGCACAGATACGCAGTATTTT.

CDR3 in amino acids: CAISEPTSGSSYNEQFF. The CDR3 coding sequence is TGTGCCATCAGTGAGCCGACTAGCGGGAGCTCCTACAATGAGCAGTTCTTC. The genes are TRBV10-3 and TRBJ2-1; 12 nucleotides agree with TRBD2. Losses at the gene ends were 2 bases for V and 0 bases for J; bases not matched to a gene: 2. This CDR3 has 17 amino acids. CDR1 is ENHRY and CDR2 is SYGVKD in the germline V gene.

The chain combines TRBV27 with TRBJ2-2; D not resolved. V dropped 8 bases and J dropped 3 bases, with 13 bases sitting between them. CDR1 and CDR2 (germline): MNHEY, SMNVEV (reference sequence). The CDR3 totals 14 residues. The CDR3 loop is CASSKWEHTGELFF. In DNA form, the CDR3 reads TGTGCCAGCTCAAAGTGGGAACACACCGGGGAGCTGTTTTTT.